This entry is about one T cell receptor beta chain. The antigen remains undetermined. TCRdb reprocessed the 5' RACE reads via MiXCR and lists one record per CDR3 protein. The sample includes around 370,000 distinct CDR3 sequences, 20% to 25% seen only once; the top ten take around 12%. The sample belongs to a study of T-cell memory formation after mild COVID-19. Study-wide results and limits: SARS-CoV-2 specificity was not confirmed for second-wave clones peaking on day 37.

The ends lost 2 bases at V and 1 base at J; junction bases unmatched: 2. CDR3 length equals 15 residues. Germline CDR1 is KGHSH and CDR2 is LQKENI. Sequenced input: PBMCs or a T cell subset sorted from them (not recorded which). This receptor was identified in an adult woman who had mild COVID-19 (a few samples of this study predate the infection). Cell type and time point are not known. The chain couples TRBV18 to TRBJ2-7; 10 nucleotides match TRBD1. The CDR3 here is CASSPGQGGSYEQYF. Here the CDR3 DNA reads TGTGCCAGCTCACCAGGACAGGGGGGGTCCTACGAGCAGTACTTC.